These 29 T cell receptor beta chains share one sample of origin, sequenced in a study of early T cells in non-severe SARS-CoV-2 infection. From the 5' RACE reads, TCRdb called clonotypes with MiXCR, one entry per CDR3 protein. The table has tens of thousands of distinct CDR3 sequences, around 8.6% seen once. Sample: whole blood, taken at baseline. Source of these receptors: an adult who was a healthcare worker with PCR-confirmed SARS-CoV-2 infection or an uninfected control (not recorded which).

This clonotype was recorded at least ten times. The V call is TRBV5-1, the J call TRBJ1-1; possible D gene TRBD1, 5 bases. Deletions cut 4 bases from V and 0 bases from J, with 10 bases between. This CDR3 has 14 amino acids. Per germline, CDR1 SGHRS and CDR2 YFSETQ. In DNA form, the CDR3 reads TGCGCCAGCAGCCCCAGGGCCCTGAACACTGAAGCTTTCTTT. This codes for CASSPRALNTEAFF.

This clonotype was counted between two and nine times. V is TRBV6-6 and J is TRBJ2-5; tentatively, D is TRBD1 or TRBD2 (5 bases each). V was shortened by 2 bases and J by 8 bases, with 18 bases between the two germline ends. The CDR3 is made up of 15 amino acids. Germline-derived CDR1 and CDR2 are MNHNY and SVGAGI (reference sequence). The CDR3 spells CASSYPGVKRDTQYF. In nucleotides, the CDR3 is TGTGCCAGCAGTTACCCTGGGGTCAAGAGGGACACCCAGTACTTC.

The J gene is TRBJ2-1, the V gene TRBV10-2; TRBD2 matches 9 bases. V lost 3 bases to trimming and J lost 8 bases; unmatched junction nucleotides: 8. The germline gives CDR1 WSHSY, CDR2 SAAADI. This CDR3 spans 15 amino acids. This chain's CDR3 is CASSDPASGIDEQFF. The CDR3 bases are TGCGCCAGCAGTGACCCGGCTAGCGGGATCGATGAGCAGTTCTTC.

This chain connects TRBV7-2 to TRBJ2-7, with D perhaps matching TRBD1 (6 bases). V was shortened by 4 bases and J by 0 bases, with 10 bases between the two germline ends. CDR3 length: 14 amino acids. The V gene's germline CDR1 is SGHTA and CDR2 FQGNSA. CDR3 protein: CASSSPQGSYEQYF. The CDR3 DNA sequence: TGTGCCAGCAGCTCCCCACAGGGCTCCTACGAGCAGTACTTC.

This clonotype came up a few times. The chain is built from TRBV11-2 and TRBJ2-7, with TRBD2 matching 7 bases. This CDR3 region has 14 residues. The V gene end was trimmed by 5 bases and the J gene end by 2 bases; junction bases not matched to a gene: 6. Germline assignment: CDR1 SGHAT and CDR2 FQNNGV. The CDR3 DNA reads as TGTGCCAGCAGCGAGCGGGGCCCCACCTACGAGCAGTACTTC. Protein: CASSERGPTYEQYF.

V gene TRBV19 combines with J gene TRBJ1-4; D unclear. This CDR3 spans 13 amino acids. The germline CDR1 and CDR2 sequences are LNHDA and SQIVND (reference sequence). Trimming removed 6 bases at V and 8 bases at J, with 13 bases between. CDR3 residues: CASSEVLGEKLFF. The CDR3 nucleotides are TGTGCCAGTAGCGAGGTTTTAGGGGAAAAACTGTTTTTT.

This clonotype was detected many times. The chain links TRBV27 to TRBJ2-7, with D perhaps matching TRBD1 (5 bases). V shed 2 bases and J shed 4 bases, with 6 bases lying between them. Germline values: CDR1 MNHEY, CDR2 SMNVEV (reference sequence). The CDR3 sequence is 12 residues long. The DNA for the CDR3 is TGTGCCAGCAGTTTAGCAGGGTACGAGCAGTACTTC. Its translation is CASSLAGYEQYF.

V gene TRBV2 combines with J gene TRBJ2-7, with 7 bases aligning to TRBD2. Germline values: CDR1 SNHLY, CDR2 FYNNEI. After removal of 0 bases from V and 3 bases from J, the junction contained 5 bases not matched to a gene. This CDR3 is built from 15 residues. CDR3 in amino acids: CASSEAPRGGYEQYF. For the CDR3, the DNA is TGTGCCAGCAGTGAAGCGCCCCGCGGGGGCTACGAGCAGTACTTC.

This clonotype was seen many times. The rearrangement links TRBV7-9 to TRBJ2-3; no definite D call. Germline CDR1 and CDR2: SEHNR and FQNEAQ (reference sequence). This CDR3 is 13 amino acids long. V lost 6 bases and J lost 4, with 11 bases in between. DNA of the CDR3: TGTGCCAGCAGAACCACCGGCGCAGATACGCAGTATTTT. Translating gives CASRTTGADTQYF. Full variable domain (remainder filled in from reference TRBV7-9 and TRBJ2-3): DTGVSQNPRHKITKRGQNVTFRCDPISEHNRLYWYRQTLGQGPEFLTYFQNEAQLEKSRLLSDRFSAERPKGSFSTLEIQRTEQGDSAMYLCASRTTGADTQYFGPGTRLTVL.

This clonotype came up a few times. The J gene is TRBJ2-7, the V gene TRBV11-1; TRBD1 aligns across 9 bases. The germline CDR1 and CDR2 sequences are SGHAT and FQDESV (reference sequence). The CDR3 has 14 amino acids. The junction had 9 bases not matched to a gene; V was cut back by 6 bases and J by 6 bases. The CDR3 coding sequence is TGTGCCAGCAGACCCGGGACAGGGTACTCCGAGCAGTACTTC. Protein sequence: CASRPGTGYSEQYF.

The CDR3: CASSLGTRGNEQFF. The CDR3 DNA reads TGTGCCAGCAGCTTGGGGACCCGGGGCAATGAGCAGTTCTTC. This chain links TRBV5-6 with TRBJ2-1, with D maybe TRBD2 (5 bases). Germline loops: CDR1 SGHDT, CDR2 YYEEEE. The CDR3 is made up of 14 amino acids. V lost 0 bases, J lost 6 bases, and 10 bases lay in between.

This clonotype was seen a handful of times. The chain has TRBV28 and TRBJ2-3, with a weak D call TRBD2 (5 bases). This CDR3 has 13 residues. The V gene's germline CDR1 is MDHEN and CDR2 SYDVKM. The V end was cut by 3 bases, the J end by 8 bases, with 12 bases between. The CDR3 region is CASSFVRARTQYF. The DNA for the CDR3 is TGTGCCAGCAGTTTTGTGCGGGCACGTACGCAGTATTTT.

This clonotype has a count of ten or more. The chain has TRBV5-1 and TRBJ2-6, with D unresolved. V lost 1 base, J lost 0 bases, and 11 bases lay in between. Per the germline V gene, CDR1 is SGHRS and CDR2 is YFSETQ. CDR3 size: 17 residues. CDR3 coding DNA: TGCGCCAGCAGCTTGTTTCCCGCAGGCTCTGGGGCCAACGTCCTGACTTTC. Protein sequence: CASSLFPAGSGANVLTF.

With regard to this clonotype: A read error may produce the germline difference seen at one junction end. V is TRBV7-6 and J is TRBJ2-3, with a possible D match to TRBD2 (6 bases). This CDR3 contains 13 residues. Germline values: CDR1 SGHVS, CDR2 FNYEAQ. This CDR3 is CASSPNEGLNGNF. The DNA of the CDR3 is TGTGCCAGCAGCCCCAACGAGGGACTGAACGGGAATTTT.

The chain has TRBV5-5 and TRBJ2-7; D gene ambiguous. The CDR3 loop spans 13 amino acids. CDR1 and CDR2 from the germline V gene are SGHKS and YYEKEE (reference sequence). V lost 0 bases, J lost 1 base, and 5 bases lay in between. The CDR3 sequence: CASSLAPSYEQYF. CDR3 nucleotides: TGTGCCAGCAGCTTGGCCCCTTCCTACGAGCAGTACTTC.

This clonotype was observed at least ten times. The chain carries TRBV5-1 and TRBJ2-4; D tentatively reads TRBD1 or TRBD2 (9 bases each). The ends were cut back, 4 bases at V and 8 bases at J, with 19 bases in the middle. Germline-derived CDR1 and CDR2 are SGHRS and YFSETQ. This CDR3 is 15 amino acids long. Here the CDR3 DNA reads TGCGCCAGCAGCCTAGCGGGACAGGGTATTGACATTCAGTACTTC. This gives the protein CASSLAGQGIDIQYF.

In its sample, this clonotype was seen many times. The CDR3 protein is CASQSLSGNTEAFF. The CDR3, as DNA: TGTGCCAGTCAGTCCTTGAGTGGGAACACTGAAGCTTTCTTT. The chain is built from TRBV3-1 and TRBJ1-1; unclear D gene. The CDR3 totals 14 residues. Trimming cost V 9 bases and J 1 base, with 15 bases left between them. Germline V CDR1 and CDR2: LGHDT, YNNKEL (reference sequence).

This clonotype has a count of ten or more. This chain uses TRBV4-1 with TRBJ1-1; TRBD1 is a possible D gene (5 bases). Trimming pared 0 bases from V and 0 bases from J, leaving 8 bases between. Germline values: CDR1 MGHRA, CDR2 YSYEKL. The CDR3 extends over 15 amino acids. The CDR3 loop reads CASSQDAGMNTEAFF. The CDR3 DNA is TGCGCCAGCAGCCAAGATGCAGGGATGAACACTGAAGCTTTCTTT.

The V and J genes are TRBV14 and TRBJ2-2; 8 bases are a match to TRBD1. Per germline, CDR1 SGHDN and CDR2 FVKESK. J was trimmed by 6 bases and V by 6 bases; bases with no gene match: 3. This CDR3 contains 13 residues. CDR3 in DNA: TGTGCCAGCAGACCACAGGGGGCCGGGGAGCTGTTTTTT. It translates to CASRPQGAGELFF.

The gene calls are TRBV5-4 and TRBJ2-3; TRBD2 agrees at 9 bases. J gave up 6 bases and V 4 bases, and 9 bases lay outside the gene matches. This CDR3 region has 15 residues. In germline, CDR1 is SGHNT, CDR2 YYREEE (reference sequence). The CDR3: CASSPGTSILDTQYF. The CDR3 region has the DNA TGTGCCAGCAGCCCTGGGACTAGCATTCTGGATACGCAGTATTTT.

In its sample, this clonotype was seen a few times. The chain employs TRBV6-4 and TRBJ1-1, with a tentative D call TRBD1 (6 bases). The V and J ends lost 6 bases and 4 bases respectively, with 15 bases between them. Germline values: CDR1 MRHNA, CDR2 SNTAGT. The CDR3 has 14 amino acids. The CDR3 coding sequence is TGTGCCAGCAGAGATACAGGGTCGAGCACTGAAGCTTTCTTT. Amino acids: CASRDTGSSTEAFF.

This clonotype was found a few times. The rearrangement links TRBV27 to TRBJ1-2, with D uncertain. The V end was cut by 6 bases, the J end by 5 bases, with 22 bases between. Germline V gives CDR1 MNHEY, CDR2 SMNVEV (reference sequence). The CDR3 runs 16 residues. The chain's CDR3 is CASSRKINSPVYGYTF. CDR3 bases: TGTGCCAGCAGCCGTAAGATTAACTCCCCGGTTTATGGCTACACCTTC.

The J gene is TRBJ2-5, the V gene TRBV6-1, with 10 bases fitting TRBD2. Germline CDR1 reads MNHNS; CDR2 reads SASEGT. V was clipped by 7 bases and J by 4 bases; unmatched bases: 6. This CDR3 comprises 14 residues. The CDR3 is CASKPRLAGETQYF. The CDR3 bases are TGTGCCAGCAAACCCAGACTAGCGGGAGAGACCCAGTACTTC.

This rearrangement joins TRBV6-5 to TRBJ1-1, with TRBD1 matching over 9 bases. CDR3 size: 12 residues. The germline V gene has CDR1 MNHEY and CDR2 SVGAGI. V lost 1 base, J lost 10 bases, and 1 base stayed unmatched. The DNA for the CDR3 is TGTGCCAGCAGTTACTACAGGGGGCTAGCTTTCTTT. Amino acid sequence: CASSYYRGLAFF.

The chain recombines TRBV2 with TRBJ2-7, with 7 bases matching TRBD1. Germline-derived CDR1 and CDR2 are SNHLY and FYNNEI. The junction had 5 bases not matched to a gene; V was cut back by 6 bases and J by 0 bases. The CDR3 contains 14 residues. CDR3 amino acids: CASSGDSNSYEQYF. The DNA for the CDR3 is TGTGCCAGCAGCGGGGACAGCAACTCCTACGAGCAGTACTTC.

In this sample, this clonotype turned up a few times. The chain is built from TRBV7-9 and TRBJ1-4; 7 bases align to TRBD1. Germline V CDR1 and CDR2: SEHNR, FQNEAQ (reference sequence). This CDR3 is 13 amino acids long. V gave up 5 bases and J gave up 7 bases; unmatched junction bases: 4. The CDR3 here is CASSAGTAEKLFF. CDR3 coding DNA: TGTGCCAGCAGCGCAGGGACAGCTGAAAAACTGTTTTTT.

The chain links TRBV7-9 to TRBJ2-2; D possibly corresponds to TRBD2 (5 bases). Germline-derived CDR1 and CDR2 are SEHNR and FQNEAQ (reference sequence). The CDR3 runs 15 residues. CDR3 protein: CAQQIREKNTGELFF. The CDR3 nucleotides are TGTGCTCAGCAAATTCGGGAAAAAAACACCGGGGAGCTGTTTTTT.

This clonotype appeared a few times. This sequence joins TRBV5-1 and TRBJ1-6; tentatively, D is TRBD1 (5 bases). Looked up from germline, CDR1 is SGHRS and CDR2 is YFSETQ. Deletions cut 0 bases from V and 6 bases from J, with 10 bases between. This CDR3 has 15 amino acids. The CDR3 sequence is CASSLEVGGNSPLHF. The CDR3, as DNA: TGCGCCAGCAGCTTGGAGGTCGGGGGTAATTCACCCCTCCACTTT.

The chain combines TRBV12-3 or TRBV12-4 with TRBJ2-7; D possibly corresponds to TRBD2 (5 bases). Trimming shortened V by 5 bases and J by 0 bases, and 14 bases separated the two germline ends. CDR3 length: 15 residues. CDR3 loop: CASSTDYPSSYEQYF. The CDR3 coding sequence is TGTGCCAGCAGTACTGACTATCCGAGCTCCTACGAGCAGTACTTC.